Sequencing of this T cell receptor (beta chain) was carried out in a study of T cell repertoires in cytomegalovirus infection. The study, taken as a whole, reports: Carriers of CMV plus the relevant HLA were identified by cumulative public TCR beta family frequency.

This clonotype was observed many times. Its specificity is unknown. TCRdb reanalysed the reads using MiXCR and keeps one entry per CDR3 protein. The sample includes more than 400,000 distinct CDR3 sequences, 26% of them seen just once. This sequence originates from a human donor in good health (CMV status not recorded). Some clones in this sample may be carry-over from other donors' samples. Sample: PBMCs.

The CDR3 nucleotides are TGTGCCAGCAGCTCCCCGACTAGCGGGATTGGCGATGAGCAGTTCTTC. Residues: CASSSPTSGIGDEQFF. The chain joins TRBV7-9 to TRBJ2-1; TRBD2 agrees at 11 bases. With V trimmed by 4 bases and J by 8 bases, 10 bases remained unmatched. The CDR3 runs to 16 residues. The germline gives CDR1 SEHNR, CDR2 FQNEAQ (reference sequence).